A selection of T cell receptor beta chains follows, all from one sample in a study of PD-1 blockade in classical Hodgkin lymphoma. Method: immunoSEQ multiplex PCR; TCRdb's copy keeps in-frame clones and lacks some. The sample carries roughly 64,000 clones, more than 80% recorded once. Sequencing used peripheral blood mononuclear cells (PBMCs), obtained before the fourth cycle of nivolumab. The receptors come from a human donor with classical Hodgkin lymphoma. The CDR3 runs from the conserved cysteine through the conserved F or W. The D gene is left open where the match is weak. A clone size is listed for some rows: how often the clone was seen (once, few, many), or a class if it is expanded.

J	size	D	V	DNA	CDR3
TRBJ1-2	-	-	TRBV5-6	TGTGCCAGCAGCCCGGCTTCAGGGTGGGGCTACACCTTC	CASSPASGWGYTF
TRBJ2-3	once	-	TRBV7-9	TGTGCCAGCAGCTTCCTAGCCGGGCCAGATACGCAGTATTTT	CASSFLAGPDTQYF
TRBJ1-2	-	-	TRBV5-1	TGCGCCAGCACAGGAACTGGCTATGGCTACACCTTC	CASTGTGYGYTF
TRBJ2-3	-	-	TRBV19	TGTGCCAGTAGTATGGGACCTCCCCTGGGAAACACAGATACGCAGTATTTT	CASSMGPPLGNTDTQYF
TRBJ2-5	-	-	TRBV7-6	TGTGCCAGCAGTGGAGCAGAGACCCAGTACTTC	CASSGAETQYF
TRBJ1-2	-	TRBD1	TRBV9	TGTGCCAGCAGCGTAGAAGAGGGGGCAGATGGCTACACCTTC	CASSVEEGADGYTF
TRBJ1-1	-	-	TRBV2	TGTGCCAACCACAGGGTTCAAGCTTTCTTT	CANHRVQAFF
TRBJ2-1	-	TRBD2	TRBV28	TGTGCCAGCAGTTTGATCCGGGGGGTGTACAATGAGCAGTTCTTC	CASSLIRGVYNEQFF
TRBJ1-5	few	-	TRBV23-1	TGCGCCAGCAGTCCGACAAACAATCAGCCCCAGCATTTT	CASSPTNNQPQHF
TRBJ2-7	-	TRBD1	TRBV30	TGTGCCTGGACCCCAATCGGGACAGGGAGGTACGAGCAGTACTTC	CAWTPIGTGRYEQYF
TRBJ2-2	-	-	TRBV6-1	TGTGCCAGCAGTGAATTCCACATGAACACCGGGGAGCTGTTTTTT	CASSEFHMNTGELFF
TRBJ1-1	-	-	TRBV5-1	TGCGCCAGCAGCTACGGACAGAACACTGAAGCTTTCTTT	CASSYGQNTEAFF
TRBJ2-1	-	TRBD2	TRBV10-3	TGTGCCATCAGTGACGGGGGGGCGGCCTACAATGAGCAGTTCTTC	CAISDGGAAYNEQFF
TRBJ1-1	-	-	TRBV7-9	TGTGCCAGCAGCTCAGGAGGGACTTTTCAGAACACTGAAGCTTTCTTT	CASSSGGTFQNTEAFF
TRBJ2-4	-	-	TRBV29-1	TGCAGCGCGCGCGGGGGAGAGGGGGTGGACATTCAGTACTTC	CSARGGEGVDIQYF
TRBJ1-5	-	-	TRBV12-5	TGTGCTAGTGGTTTGGTACGGGGTAGAGGTCAGCCCCAGCATTTT	CASGLVRGRGQPQHF
TRBJ1-5	few	-	TRBV18	TGTGCCAGCTCACCGGCTCGAAATCAGCCCCAGCATTTT	CASSPARNQPQHF
TRBJ1-1	-	TRBD1	TRBV19	TGTGCCAGTTCCCCGGCAGGGGGGGTCGCTGAAGCTTTCTTT	CASSPAGGVAEAFF
TRBJ2-1	-	TRBD2	TRBV5-4	TGTGCCAGCAGCGCCCGAACTAGCGGGGGGATCGGTGAGCAGTTCTTC	CASSARTSGGIGEQFF
TRBJ1-1	-	-	TRBV2	TGTGCCAGCAGTTACAGGCGGCGGAACACTGAAGCTTTCTTT	CASSYRRRNTEAFF
TRBJ1-2	once	-	TRBV6-6	TGTGCCAGCAGTTACGGGGGAGGCTATGGCTACACCTTC	CASSYGGGYGYTF
TRBJ1-6	-	-	TRBV2	TGTGCCAGCAGTCGACAGCCGGCCAATTCACCCCTCCACTTT	CASSRQPANSPLHF
TRBJ2-3	-	-	TRBV27	TGTGCCAGCAGTTTATCGACGGGGGGCCGGAGCACAGATACGCAGTATTTT	CASSLSTGGRSTDTQYF
TRBJ2-5	-	-	TRBV6-1	TGTGCCAGCAGGGCGCTAGGGGGTTTATCGACCCAGTACTTC	CASRALGGLSTQYF
TRBJ1-6	-	-	TRBV7-6	TGTGCCAGCAGCTTAGCAGACAATTCACCCCTCCACTTT	CASSLADNSPLHF
TRBJ2-5	-	TRBD1	TRBV6-1	TGTGCCAGCAGTGACGGACAGGGGTTAGAGACCCAGTACTTC	CASSDGQGLETQYF
TRBJ2-1	-	-	TRBV7-9	TGTGCCAGCAGCTCAACAGGGTACAATGAGCAGTTCTTC	CASSSTGYNEQFF
TRBJ1-3	-	-	TRBV5-1	TGCGCCAGCAGCTTGGGGGCGCGCGGAAACACCATATATTTT	CASSLGARGNTIYF
TRBJ1-1	-	-	TRBV18	TGTGCCAGCTCACCGCCGGGACTAACGAACACTGAAGCTTTCTTT	CASSPPGLTNTEAFF
TRBJ1-1	-	-	TRBV6-5	TGTGCCAGCAGTCGTAATATGAACACTGAAGCTTTCTTT	CASSRNMNTEAFF
TRBJ2-7	-	-	TRBV21-1	TGTGCCAGCAGCAAAGGGGCTTGGACAGGACTGACCTACGAGCAGTACTTC	CASSKGAWTGLTYEQYF
TRBJ2-5	-	-	TRBV5-4	TGTGCCAGCAGCTTGGGCACACAAGAGACCCAGTACTTC	CASSLGTQETQYF
TRBJ2-7	-	-	TRBV27	TGTGCCAGCAGCCCCGGGGGTTACGAGCAGTACTTC	CASSPGGYEQYF
TRBJ2-2	-	-	TRBV2	TGTGCCAGCATAGGTCGGATCGGGGAGCTGTTTTTT	CASIGRIGELFF
TRBJ1-1	-	-	TRBV5-4	TGTGCCAGCAGCTCCCCCCTTGAAGCTTTCTTT	CASSSPLEAFF
TRBJ1-6	-	-	TRBV6-1	TGTGCCAGCAGTGAAGCGTCCACAGGGATAAGGAATTCACCCCTCCACTTT	CASSEASTGIRNSPLHF
TRBJ1-3	-	-	TRBV14	TGTGCCAGCAGCCCTACCGACTTTGGAAACACCATATATTTT	CASSPTDFGNTIYF
TRBJ2-7	-	TRBD1	TRBV2	TGTGCCGGAGAGGACAGGGACATTACCGGCGAGCAGTACTTC	CAGEDRDITGEQYF
TRBJ1-2	-	-	TRBV5-4	TGTGCCAGCAGCCAAGAGCAGGGGCGCGACTATGGCTACACCTTC	CASSQEQGRDYGYTF
TRBJ1-5	-	-	TRBV4-1	TGCGCCAGCAGCCACAGTAGCAATCAGCCCCAGCATTTT	CASSHSSNQPQHF
TRBJ1-1	-	TRBD1	TRBV5-6	TGTGCCAGCAGCTCGGGACAGCGATTGACTGAAGCTTTCTTT	CASSSGQRLTEAFF
TRBJ1-6	-	-	TRBV6-5	TGTGCCAGCAGTTACGGGGTAGAGAATTCACCCCTCCACTTT	CASSYGVENSPLHF
TRBJ1-1	-	-	TRBV10-3	TGTGCCATCAGTGAGTCTCGGTGGGGGGGGACTATGAACACTGAAGCTTTCTTT	CAISESRWGGTMNTEAFF
TRBJ2-3	-	TRBD2	TRBV30	TGTGCCTGGAGTCCCGGGACTAGCGGGGGGCCAGATACGCAGTATTTT	CAWSPGTSGGPDTQYF
TRBJ1-2	-	TRBD1	TRBV30	TGTGCCTGGAGCCTGACAGGGGGCGCCTCTAACTATGGCTACACCTTC	CAWSLTGGASNYGYTF
TRBJ2-1	-	-	TRBV30	TGTGCCTGGAGTTACGAGGGCAATGAGCAGTTCTTC	CAWSYEGNEQFF
TRBJ2-5	once	-	TRBV15	TGTGCCACCAGCAGAGAACCGGCGGGGAGGCAAGAGTACTTC	CATSREPAGRQEYF